Listed here are 11 T cell receptor beta chains from one sample, sequenced in a study of T cell responses to AZD1222 COVID-19 vaccine. Profiled with immunoSEQ multiplex PCR; TCRdb holds only in-frame clones, not every one. The table records 150,000 to 200,000 clones, around 86% of them present only once. This specimen was peripheral blood, taken on day 0 of MenACWY control vaccination. The receptors were gathered from an adult in good health.

The V gene is TRBV19, the J gene TRBJ1-4; no clear D. V shed 10 bases and J shed 7 bases, with 34 bases lying between them. CDR1 is LNHDA, CDR2 SQIVND, per germline (reference sequence). The CDR3 extends over 19 amino acids. CDR3 region: CATALGSRTASLFREKLFF. The DNA of the CDR3 is TGTGCCACCGCTCTGGGCTCCCGTACAGCCTCTTTATTCCGTGAAAAACTGTTTTTT.

The J gene is TRBJ1-6, the V gene TRBV6-1; TRBD1 agrees at 7 bases. V trimming: 3 bases; J trimming: 4 bases; junction bases outside the gene matches: 6. The CDR3 runs 16 residues. In germline, CDR1 is MNHNS, CDR2 SASEGT. CDR3 nucleotide sequence: TGTGCCAGCAGTGATAAGGGGGCTAAGTATAATTCACCCCTCCACTTT. Protein: CASSDKGAKYNSPLHF.

The chain combines TRBV28 with TRBJ1-2; a weak D match, TRBD1 (5 bases). Trimming took off 5 bases at V and 5 bases at J, with 12 bases between the two ends. This CDR3 is built from 13 residues. Germline V gene lookup returns CDR1 MDHEN and CDR2 SYDVKM. The CDR3 nucleotides are TGTGCCAGCAGTGCACGGGACTCTTATGGCTACACCTTC. Its protein is CASSARDSYGYTF.

The V and J genes are TRBV19 and TRBJ2-1, with no clear D. V lost 3 bases to trimming and J lost 3 bases, with 12 bases between them. The germline V gene has CDR1 LNHDA and CDR2 SQIVND (reference sequence). The CDR3 runs to 15 residues. Here the CDR3 reads CASSISPYNYNEQFF. The CDR3 DNA follows: TGTGCCAGTAGTATTTCCCCTTACAACTACAATGAGCAGTTCTTC.

This clone was seen just once. The V and J genes are TRBV10-3 and TRBJ2-3; 10 bases are shared with TRBD2. The CDR3 is made up of 15 amino acids. Germline-derived CDR1 and CDR2 are ENHRY and SYGVKD. J gave up 5 bases and V 2 bases, and 4 bases lay outside the gene matches. The CDR3 here is CAISEESGRGDTQYF. In nucleotides, the CDR3 is TGTGCCATCAGTGAGGAGAGCGGGAGGGGAGATACGCAGTATTTT.

V usage is TRBV7-6 and J usage is TRBJ1-6; TRBD1 agrees at 7 bases. V shed 1 base, J shed 4 bases, and the junction held 1 base outside the gene matches. The CDR3 runs 15 residues. CDR1 and CDR2 from the germline V gene are SGHVS and FNYEAQ. The CDR3 loop is CASSLEQGYNSPLHF. Written as DNA, the CDR3 is TGTGCCAGCAGCTTAGAACAGGGGTATAATTCACCCCTCCACTTT. Combining the CDR3 with reference TRBV7-6 and TRBJ1-6 gives the whole variable domain GAGVSQSPRYKVTKRGQDVALRCDPISGHVSLYWYRQALGQGPEFLTYFNYEAQQDKSGLPNDRFSAERPEGSISTLTIQRTEQRDSAMYRCASSLEQGYNSPLHFGNGTRLTVT.

The chain employs TRBV7-9 and TRBJ2-3; 7 bases match TRBD1. With 0 bases clipped from V and 6 bases from J, the junction kept 6 bases outside the gene matches. There are 15 residues in the CDR3. The germline V gene encodes CDR1 SEHNR and CDR2 FQNEAQ (reference sequence). CDR3 sequence reads: CASSLAQGSRDTQYF. The CDR3 DNA sequence: TGTGCCAGCAGCTTAGCACAGGGGTCGAGGGATACGCAGTATTTT.

V and J are TRBV4-1 and TRBJ1-2; 9 positions match TRBD1. Losses at the gene ends were 2 bases for V and 4 bases for J; bases not matched to a gene: 8. This CDR3 spans 16 amino acids. Looked up from germline, CDR1 is MGHRA and CDR2 is YSYEKL. The DNA of the CDR3 is TGCGCCAGCAGCCAACCGGGACAGGGAAGAGGCTATGGCTACACCTTC. As protein: CASSQPGQGRGYGYTF.

Remarks on this clone: Other DNA sequences in this specimen translate into the identical CDR3. The chain carries TRBV5-4 and TRBJ2-5; 8 bases are shared with TRBD1. The CDR3 covers 14 residues. V trimming: 4 bases; J trimming: 4 bases; junction bases outside the gene matches: 6. The germline V gene has CDR1 SGHNT and CDR2 YYREEE (reference sequence). The CDR3 coding sequence is TGTGCCAGCAGCAGGCAGGGGGCCGTAGAGACCCAGTACTTC. This encodes CASSRQGAVETQYF. The whole variable domain, remainder taken from reference TRBV5-4 and TRBJ2-5, is ETGVTQSPTHLIKTRGQQVTLRCSSQSGHNTVSWYQQALGQGPQFIFQYYREEENGRGNFPPRFSGLQFPNYSSELNVNALELDDSALYLCASSRQGAVETQYFGPGTRLLVL.

The chain combines TRBV9 with TRBJ2-7, with D possibly matching TRBD2 (6 bases). CDR3 length: 15 residues. The V end lost 0 bases, the J end lost 3 bases, and 13 bases lay between the germline ends. Germline loops: CDR1 SGDLS, CDR2 YYNGEE. CDR3 residues: CASSVAVSGLYEQYF. The CDR3, as DNA: TGTGCCAGCAGCGTAGCCGTTAGCGGACTCTACGAGCAGTACTTC.

The chain links TRBV14 to TRBJ1-1; D unclear. The V gene's germline CDR1 is SGHDN and CDR2 FVKESK. The CDR3 has 13 amino acids. The V end was cut by 1 base, the J end by 3 bases, with 6 bases between. CDR3 in DNA: TGTGCCAGCAGCCAAGGCCTCGACACTGAAGCTTTCTTT. This translates into CASSQGLDTEAFF.